This TCR beta chain comes out of a study of T-cell memory formation after mild COVID-19. In its sample, this clonotype was seen many times. TCRdb used MiXCR to reprocess the 5' RACE reads, holding one entry per CDR3 protein. The profile covers roughly 280,000 distinct CDR3 sequences, with roughly 16% appearing a single time and roughly 23% taken by the ten largest. This CDR3 comprises 16 residues. Trimming removed 4 bases from V and 5 bases from J; junction bases left unmatched: 13. CDR1 SGHNT and CDR2 YYREEE come from the germline V gene (reference sequence). J is TRBJ2-5 and V is TRBV5-4; 8 bases agree with TRBD2. The sequenced material came from PBMCs or a T cell subset sorted from them (not recorded which). This receptor was taken from a man aged 18 to 35 who had mild COVID-19 (a few samples of this study predate the infection). Cell type and time point are not known. The CDR3 nucleotides are TGTGCCAGCAGCCCCCGGGGGGGGCAAAGCAGGGAGACCCAGTACTTC. This encodes CASSPRGGQSRETQYF.